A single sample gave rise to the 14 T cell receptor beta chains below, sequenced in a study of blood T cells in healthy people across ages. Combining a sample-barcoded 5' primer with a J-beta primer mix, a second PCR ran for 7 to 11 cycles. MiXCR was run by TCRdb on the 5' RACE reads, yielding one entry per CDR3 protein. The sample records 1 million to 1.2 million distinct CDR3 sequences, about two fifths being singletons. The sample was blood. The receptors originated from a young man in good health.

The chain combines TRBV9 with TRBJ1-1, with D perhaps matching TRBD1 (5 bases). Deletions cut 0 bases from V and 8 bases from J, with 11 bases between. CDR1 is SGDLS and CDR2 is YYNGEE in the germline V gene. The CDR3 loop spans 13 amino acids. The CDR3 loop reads CASSVGKGSEAFF. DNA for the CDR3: TGTGCCAGCAGCGTAGGCAAGGGGTCAGAAGCTTTCTTT.

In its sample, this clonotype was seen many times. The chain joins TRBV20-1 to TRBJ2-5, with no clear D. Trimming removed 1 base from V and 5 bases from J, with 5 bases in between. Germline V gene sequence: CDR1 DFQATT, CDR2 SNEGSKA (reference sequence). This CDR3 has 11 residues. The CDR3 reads CSARVSETQYF. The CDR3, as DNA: TGCAGTGCTAGAGTTTCGGAGACCCAGTACTTC.

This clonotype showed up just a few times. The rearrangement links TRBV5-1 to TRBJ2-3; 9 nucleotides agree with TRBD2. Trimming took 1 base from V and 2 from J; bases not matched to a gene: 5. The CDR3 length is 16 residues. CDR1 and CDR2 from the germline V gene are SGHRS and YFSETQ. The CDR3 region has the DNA TGCGCCAGCAGCTTGTTAAGCGGGGGGACCACAGATACGCAGTATTTT. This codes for CASSLLSGGTTDTQYF.

The CDR3 protein is CSATLGDIQYF. CDR3 coding DNA: TGCAGTGCTACCCTGGGGGACATTCAGTACTTC. The chain is built from TRBV20-1 and TRBJ2-4, with D perhaps given as TRBD1 or TRBD2 (5 bases each). The CDR3 consists of 11 residues. Trimming removed 4 bases at V and 8 bases at J, with 9 bases between. CDR1 DFQATT and CDR2 SNEGSKA come from the germline V gene (reference sequence).

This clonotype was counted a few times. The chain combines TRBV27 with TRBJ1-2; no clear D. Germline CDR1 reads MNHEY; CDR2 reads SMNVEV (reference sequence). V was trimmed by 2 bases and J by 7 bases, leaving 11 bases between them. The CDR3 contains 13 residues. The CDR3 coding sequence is TGTGCCAGCAGTTTAGGCAGTACGCGTGGCTACACCTTC. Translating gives CASSLGSTRGYTF.

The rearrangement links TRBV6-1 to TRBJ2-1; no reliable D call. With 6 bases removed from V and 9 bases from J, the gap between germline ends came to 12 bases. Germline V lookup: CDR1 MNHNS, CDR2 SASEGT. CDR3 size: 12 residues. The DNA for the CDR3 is TGTGCCAGCAGGGCAATTGTTGGTGAGCAGTTCTTC. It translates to CASRAIVGEQFF.

CDR3 region: CSVPQSDSAGYTF. The CDR3 coding sequence is TGCAGCGTTCCCCAATCGGACAGCGCTGGCTACACCTTC. This rearrangement joins TRBV29-1 to TRBJ1-2; a weak D match, TRBD1 (6 bases). V lost 5 bases and J 7 bases, leaving 17 bases between the germline ends. Germline lookup yields CDR1 SQVTM and CDR2 ANQGSEA. The CDR3 sequence is 13 residues long. The full variable domain, completed using reference TRBV29-1 and TRBJ1-2, is SAVISQKPSRDICQRGTSLTIQCQVDSQVTMMFWYRQQPGQSLTLIATANQGSEATYESGFVIDKFPISRPNLTFSTLTVSNMSPEDSSIYLCSVPQSDSAGYTFGSGTRLTVV.

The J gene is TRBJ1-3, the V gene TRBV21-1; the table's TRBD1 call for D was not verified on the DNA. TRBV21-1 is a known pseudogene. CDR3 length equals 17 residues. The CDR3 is CASSLRRTGNSGNTIYF. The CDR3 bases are TGTGCCAGCAGCCTCCGAAGGACAGGGAACTCTGGAAACACCATATATTTT.

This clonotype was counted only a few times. CDR3 amino acids: CASSIGQGFLYF. The CDR3 DNA sequence: TGTGCCAGTAGTATTGGACAGGGTTTTTTGTACTTC. J is TRBJ2-7 and V is TRBV19; 8 positions match TRBD1. This CDR3 is built from 12 residues. Trimming cost V 3 bases and J 12 bases; bases outside gene matches: 7. Germline V gives CDR1 LNHDA, CDR2 SQIVND (reference sequence).

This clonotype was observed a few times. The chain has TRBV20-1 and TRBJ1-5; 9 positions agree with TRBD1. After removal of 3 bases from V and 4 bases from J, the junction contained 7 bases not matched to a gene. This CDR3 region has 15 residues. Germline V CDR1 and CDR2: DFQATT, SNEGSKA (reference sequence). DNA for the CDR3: TGCAGTGCTAGTGCGGACAGGGGTGGAAATCAGCCCCAGCATTTT. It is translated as CSASADRGGNQPQHF.

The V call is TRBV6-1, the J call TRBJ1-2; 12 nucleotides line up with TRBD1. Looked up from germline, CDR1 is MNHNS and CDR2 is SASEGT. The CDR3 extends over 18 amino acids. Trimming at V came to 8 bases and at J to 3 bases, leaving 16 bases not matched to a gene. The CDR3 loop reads CASSISGQGAVPHYGYTF. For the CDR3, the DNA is TGTGCCAGCTCAATCTCGGGACAGGGGGCCGTCCCCCACTATGGCTACACCTTC.

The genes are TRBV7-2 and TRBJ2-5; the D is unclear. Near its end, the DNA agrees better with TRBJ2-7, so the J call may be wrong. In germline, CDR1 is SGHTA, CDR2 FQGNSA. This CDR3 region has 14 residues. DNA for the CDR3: TGTGCCAGCAGCTTAACCGGTGAAGTCTACGAGCAGTACGTC. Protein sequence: CASSLTGEVYEQYV.

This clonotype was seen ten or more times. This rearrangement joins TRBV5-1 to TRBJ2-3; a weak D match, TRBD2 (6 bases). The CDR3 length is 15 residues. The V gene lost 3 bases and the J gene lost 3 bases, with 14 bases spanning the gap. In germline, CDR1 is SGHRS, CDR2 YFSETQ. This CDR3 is CASSSVDAGTDTQYF. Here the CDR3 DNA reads TGCGCCAGCAGCTCCGTCGATGCGGGGACAGATACGCAGTATTTT.

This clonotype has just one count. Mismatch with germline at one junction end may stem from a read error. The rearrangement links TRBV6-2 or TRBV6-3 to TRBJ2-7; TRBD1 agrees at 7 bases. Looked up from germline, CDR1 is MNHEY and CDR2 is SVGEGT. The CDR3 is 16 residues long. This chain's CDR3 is CASSYSPNRGCYEQYF. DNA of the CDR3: TGCGCCAGCAGTTACTCTCCCAACAGGGGATGCTACGAGCAGTACTTC.